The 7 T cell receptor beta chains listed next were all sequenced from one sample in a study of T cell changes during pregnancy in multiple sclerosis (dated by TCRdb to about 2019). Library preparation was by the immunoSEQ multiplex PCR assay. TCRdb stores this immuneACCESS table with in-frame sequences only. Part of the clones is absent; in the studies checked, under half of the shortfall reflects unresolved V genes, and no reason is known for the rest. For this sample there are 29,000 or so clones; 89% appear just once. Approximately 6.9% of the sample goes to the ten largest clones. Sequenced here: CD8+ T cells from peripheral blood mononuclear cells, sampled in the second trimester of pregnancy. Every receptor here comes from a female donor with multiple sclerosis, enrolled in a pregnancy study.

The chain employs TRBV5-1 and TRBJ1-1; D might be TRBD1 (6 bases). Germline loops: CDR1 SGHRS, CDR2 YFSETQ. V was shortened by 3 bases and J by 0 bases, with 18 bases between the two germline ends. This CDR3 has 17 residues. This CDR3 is CASSYGTILGLNTEAFF. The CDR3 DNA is TGCGCCAGCAGCTATGGGACAATCTTGGGATTGAACACTGAAGCTTTCTTT.

CDR3 nucleotide sequence: TGTGCTAGTGCCCCCGGGACAGCGAATGAAAAACTGTTTTTT. Translation: CASAPGTANEKLFF. The genes are TRBV12-5 and TRBJ1-4, with 7 bases lining up with TRBD1. The J segment lost 5 bases and the V segment lost 7 bases, leaving 7 bases of the junction unmatched. The germline CDR1 and CDR2 sequences are LGHNT and FRNRAP. This CDR3 is built from 14 residues.

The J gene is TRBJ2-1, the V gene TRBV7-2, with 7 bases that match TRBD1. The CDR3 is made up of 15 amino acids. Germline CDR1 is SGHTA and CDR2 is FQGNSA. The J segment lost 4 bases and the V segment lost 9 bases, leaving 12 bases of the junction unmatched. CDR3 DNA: TGTGCCAGTATCCACCGGGACAGTATTTACAATGAGCAGTTCTTC. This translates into CASIHRDSIYNEQFF.

The DNA for the CDR3 is TGTGCCAGCAGCTTAGCTGACAGTTCCTACGAGCAGTACTTC. This translates into CASSLADSSYEQYF. The gene calls are TRBV7-8 and TRBJ2-7, with a tentative D call TRBD1 (5 bases). CDR1 and CDR2 (germline): SGHVS, FQNEAQ. This CDR3 is 14 amino acids long. The V end lost 0 bases, the J end lost 1 base, and 7 bases lay between the germline ends.

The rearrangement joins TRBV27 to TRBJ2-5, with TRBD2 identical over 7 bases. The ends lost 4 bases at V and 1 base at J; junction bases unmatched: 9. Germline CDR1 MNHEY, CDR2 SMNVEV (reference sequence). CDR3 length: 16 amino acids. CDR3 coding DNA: TGTGCCAGCAGTTCCGCACTGGCGGGGGTCCAAGAGACCCAGTACTTC. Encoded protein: CASSSALAGVQETQYF.

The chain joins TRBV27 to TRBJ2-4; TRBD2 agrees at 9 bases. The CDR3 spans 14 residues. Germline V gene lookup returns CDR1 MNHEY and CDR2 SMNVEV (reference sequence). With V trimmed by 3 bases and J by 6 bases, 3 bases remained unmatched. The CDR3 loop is CASSFGAGGNIQYF. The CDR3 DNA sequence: TGTGCCAGCAGTTTTGGAGCGGGGGGAAACATTCAGTACTTC.

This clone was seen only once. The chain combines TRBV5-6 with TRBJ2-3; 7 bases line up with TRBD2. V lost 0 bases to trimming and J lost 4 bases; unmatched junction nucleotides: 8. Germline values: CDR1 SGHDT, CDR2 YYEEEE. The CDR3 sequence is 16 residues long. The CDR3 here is CASSLELAALADTQYF. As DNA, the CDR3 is TGTGCCAGCAGCTTGGAGCTAGCGGCGTTAGCAGATACGCAGTATTTT.